This T cell receptor beta chain was identified in a study of PD-L1 blockade in urothelial cancer. Study in general: Patients began atezolizumab, 1,200 mg intravenously every 3 weeks, in the mid-2010s.

Per germline, CDR1 SGHTA and CDR2 FQGNSA. This CDR3 contains 17 residues. Unmatched junction bases numbered 8, after V lost 1 base and J lost 4 bases. Time point: peripheral blood 6 weeks after treatment start. Patients had locally advanced or metastatic urothelial carcinoma. Libraries were prepared by immunoSEQ multiplex PCR; TCRdb keeps only in-frame clonotypes and omits some of them. The repertoire holds about 110,000 clones, with around 90% as singletons. This clonotype was sampled from a man aged 55 to 70 with urothelial cancer. The genes are TRBV7-2 and TRBJ2-1; TRBD2 agrees at 9 bases. The sequenced sample was PBMCs, obtained around atezolizumab (anti-PD-L1) treatment. Here the CDR3 reads CASSLVIASGVYNEQFF. The CDR3 DNA reads as TGTGCCAGCAGCTTAGTAATCGCTAGCGGGGTATACAATGAGCAGTTCTTC.